This T cell receptor beta chain comes out of a study of neurological immune-mediated disorders. Germline assignment: CDR1 LGHDT and CDR2 YNNKEL (reference sequence). There are 13 residues in the CDR3. V trimming: 7 bases; J trimming: 10 bases; junction bases outside the gene matches: 8. The authors made cDNA by 5'RACE with 10-nucleotide random UMIs. One entry per CDR3 protein, called by TCRdb with MiXCR from the 5' RACE reads. The sample gives fewer than 20,000 distinct CDR3 sequences, 27% of which show up once; around 35% is in the top ten. This rearrangement joins TRBV3-1 to TRBJ2-1; 9 nucleotides agree with TRBD2. This sequence originates from a man aged 50-59 years with HTLV-1-associated myelopathy (HAM/TSP). The material sequenced was PBMCs. The CDR3 sequence: CASMPGLAVEQFF. The CDR3 DNA is TGTGCCAGCATGCCGGGACTAGCCGTCGAGCAGTTCTTC.